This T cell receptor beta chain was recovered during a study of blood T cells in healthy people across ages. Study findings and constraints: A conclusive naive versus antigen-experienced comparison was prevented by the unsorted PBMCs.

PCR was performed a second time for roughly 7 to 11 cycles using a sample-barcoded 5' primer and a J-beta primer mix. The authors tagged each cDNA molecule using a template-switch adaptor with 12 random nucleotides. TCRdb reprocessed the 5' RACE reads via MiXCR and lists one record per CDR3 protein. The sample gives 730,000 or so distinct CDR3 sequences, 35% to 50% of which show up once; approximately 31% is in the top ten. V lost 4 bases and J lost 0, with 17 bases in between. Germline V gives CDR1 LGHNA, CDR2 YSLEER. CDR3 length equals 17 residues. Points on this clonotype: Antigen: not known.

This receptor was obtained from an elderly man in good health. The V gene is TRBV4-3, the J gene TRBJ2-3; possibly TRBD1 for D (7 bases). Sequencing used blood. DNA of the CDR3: TGCGCCAGCAGCCGACAGGGACTCCAACCTAGCACAGATACGCAGTATTTT. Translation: CASSRQGLQPSTDTQYF.